Listed here are 15 T cell receptor beta chains from one sample, sequenced in a study of T-cell memory formation after mild COVID-19. TCRdb itself ran the 5' RACE reads through MiXCR, one entry per CDR3 protein. The sample lists around 200,000 distinct CDR3 sequences, more than 9% seen once, with around 3.3% in the top ten. Sample: PBMCs or a T cell subset sorted from them (not recorded which). The receptors shown here come from a man aged 18 to 30 who had mild COVID-19 (a few samples of this study predate the infection). Cell type and time point are not known.

This clonotype was seen only a few times. This CDR3 is CASSLGTSAYNEQFF. DNA for the CDR3: TGTGCCAGCAGCTTAGGGACTAGCGCCTACAATGAGCAGTTCTTC. The V and J genes are TRBV7-3 and TRBJ2-1, with 10 bases identical to TRBD2. V dropped 2 bases and J dropped 2; count of bases not matched to a gene: 0. The germline CDR1 and CDR2 sequences are SGHTA and FQGTGA. The CDR3 runs 15 residues.

The sample holds many counts of this clonotype. The chain links TRBV5-1 to TRBJ2-5; D not resolved. V was trimmed by 0 bases and J by 2 bases, leaving 11 bases between them. The CDR3 extends over 15 amino acids. The germline V gene encodes CDR1 SGHRS and CDR2 YFSETQ. CDR3 sequence reads: CASSLAPTMQETQYF. CDR3 DNA: TGCGCCAGCAGCTTGGCGCCCACTATGCAAGAGACCCAGTACTTC.

This clonotype was seen a few times. The CDR3 nucleotides are TGTGCCAGCTCTCGGGACAGACTAAATCAGCCCCAGCATTTT. It translates to CASSRDRLNQPQHF. The rearrangement uses TRBV18 and TRBJ1-5; 7 bases match TRBD1. The ends lost 6 bases at V and 4 bases at J; junction bases unmatched: 6. Germline V gene lookup returns CDR1 KGHSH and CDR2 LQKENI. There are 14 residues in the CDR3. Supplemented by reference TRBV18 and TRBJ1-5, the full variable domain reads NAGVMQNPRHLVRRRGQEARLRCSPMKGHSHVYWYRQLPEEGLKFMVYLQKENIIDESGMPKERFSAEFPKEGPSILRIQQVVRGDSAAYFCASSRDRLNQPQHFGDGTRLSIL.

This clonotype has a handful of counts. The V gene is TRBV28, the J gene TRBJ2-1; TRBD1 matches at 9 bases. The CDR3 loop spans 14 amino acids. Per germline, CDR1 MDHEN and CDR2 SYDVKM. V lost 6 bases, J lost 4 bases, and 4 bases stayed unmatched. Written as DNA, the CDR3 is TGTGCCAGCAGGCCGGGACAGGGTTACAATGAGCAGTTCTTC. Translating gives CASRPGQGYNEQFF.

J is TRBJ2-1 and V is TRBV18, with D perhaps matching TRBD2 (7 bases). The CDR3 runs to 15 residues. With 6 bases removed from V and 4 bases from J, the gap between germline ends came to 16 bases. Germline lookup yields CDR1 KGHSH and CDR2 LQKENI. CDR3 coding DNA: TGTGCCAGCTCCTCGGGCGGGGGCCGATACAATGAGCAGTTCTTC. Protein sequence: CASSSGGGRYNEQFF.

This clonotype was detected a few times. V and J are TRBV6-1 and TRBJ2-3; perhaps TRBD2 as D (6 bases). CDR3 length equals 14 residues. CDR1 and CDR2 (germline): MNHNS, SASEGT. V lost 3 bases, J lost 9 bases, and 16 bases lay in between. The CDR3 region is CASSEASEAFTQYF. The CDR3 nucleotides are TGTGCCAGCAGTGAGGCTAGCGAGGCATTCACGCAGTATTTT.

This clonotype was detected many times. The genes are TRBV5-1 and TRBJ1-5; D is undetermined. CDR3 length: 15 amino acids. The V gene lost 4 bases and the J gene lost 0 bases, with 11 bases spanning the gap. Germline lookup yields CDR1 SGHRS and CDR2 YFSETQ. CDR3 nucleotide sequence: TGCGCCAGCAGCGTCGGGGAGCATAGCAATCAGCCCCAGCATTTT. It yields the protein CASSVGEHSNQPQHF.

This clonotype was counted many times. CDR3 loop: CASSQVVSGQRNEKLFF. The CDR3 bases are TGCGCCAGCAGCCAAGTGGTCTCGGGACAGCGCAATGAAAAACTGTTTTTT. The genes are TRBV4-1 and TRBJ1-4; 7 bases align to TRBD1. This CDR3 comprises 17 residues. CDR1 is MGHRA and CDR2 is YSYEKL in the germline V gene. After removal of 1 base from V and 5 bases from J, the junction contained 10 bases not matched to a gene.

The chain links TRBV6-5 to TRBJ1-4; D might be TRBD1 (5 bases). Germline loops: CDR1 MNHEY, CDR2 SVGAGI. Trimming left V 9 bases short and J 12 bases short, with 8 bases between. This CDR3 contains 9 residues. The CDR3 sequence is CARGPQLFF. For the CDR3, the DNA is TGTGCCAGGGGGCCCCAACTGTTTTTT.

The rearrangement joins TRBV11-2 to TRBJ2-7; TRBD1 aligns across 7 bases. V shed 6 bases and J 2 bases; nucleotides not matched to a gene: 10. This CDR3 contains 15 residues. Per germline, CDR1 SGHAT and CDR2 FQNNGV. CDR3 residues: CASRLTGQEPYEQYF. The CDR3 DNA reads as TGTGCCAGCAGATTAACTGGACAGGAACCCTACGAGCAGTACTTC.

Ten or more counts support this clonotype. The V call is TRBV7-8, the J call TRBJ1-2; D is ambiguous. CDR3 length equals 13 residues. Germline V CDR1 and CDR2: SGHVS, FQNEAQ. Trimming shortened V by 3 bases and J by 5 bases, and 10 bases separated the two germline ends. This chain's CDR3 is CASSFGPLYGYTF. CDR3 in DNA: TGTGCCAGCAGCTTTGGACCGTTATATGGCTACACCTTC.

This clonotype was observed a handful of times. This chain joins TRBV7-2 and TRBJ1-2; TRBD1 is a possible D gene (5 bases). CDR1 is SGHTA and CDR2 is FQGNSA in the germline V gene. Trimming took 6 bases from V and 7 from J, leaving 18 bases between them. This CDR3 is 14 amino acids long. The DNA for the CDR3 is TGTGCCAGCAGTTCAGGGTACCCAGGGAGTGGCTACACCTTC. Protein product: CASSSGYPGSGYTF.

The chain couples TRBV10-3 to TRBJ1-1; weak D call: TRBD1 (5 bases). The CDR3 contains 14 residues. Deletions cut 6 bases from V and 6 bases from J, with 17 bases between. Germline V CDR1 and CDR2: ENHRY, SYGVKD. The CDR3 reads CAISPVGGDSEAFF. CDR3 nucleotide sequence: TGTGCCATCAGCCCAGTCGGGGGGGACTCTGAAGCTTTCTTT.

V is TRBV7-2 and J is TRBJ1-5, with a tentative D call TRBD1 (6 bases). V lost 5 bases to trimming and J lost 6 bases, with 14 bases between them. The length of the CDR3 is 14 residues. Per the germline V gene, CDR1 is SGHTA and CDR2 is FQGNSA. The CDR3 DNA sequence: TGTGCCAGCAGCCCAGGGGTCGCGGGTCAGCCCCAGCATTTT. The encoded protein is CASSPGVAGQPQHF.

This clonotype occurred a few times. A read error may account for a junction end that differs from germline. The chain employs TRBV7-2 and TRBJ2-3, with a possible D match to TRBD2 (7 bases). Germline CDR1 SGHTA, CDR2 FQGNSA. CDR3 size: 12 residues. The DNA of the CDR3 is TGTGCCAGCAGCGCGGGGGCAGAGACGCAGTATTTT. Encoded protein: CASSAGAETQYF.